This note documents a single T cell receptor (beta chain) sequence. Its antigen is not known. The data originate from a study of CD8+ T cells in alopecia areata. The overall study: Among treated patients, oral tofacitinib was administered at 5 to 10 mg twice daily. Treatment ran 6 to 18 months, with 6 months of follow-up afterward.

Investigators isolated RNA and reverse transcribed it into cDNA to act as the sequencing template. Here immunoSEQ multiplex PCR was the method, and the copy in TCRdb shows in-frame clones only, minus some. This sample has roughly 19,000 clones, with around 62% found just once. Whole-study results and caveats: More clonal than normal scalp was lesional scalp, particularly alopecia totalis/universalis. Scalp sequencing also captures normal skin's resident alphabeta T cells.

Germline lookup yields CDR1 SGHAT and CDR2 FQDESV (reference sequence). The CDR3 has 13 amino acids. V was shortened by 3 bases and J by 7 bases, with 10 bases between the two germline ends. Alopecia areata patients had lesional scalp punch biopsies and peripheral blood taken from them. This receptor was taken from a human donor with alopecia areata. This material consisted of skin, taken at week 0. This chain uses TRBV11-1 with TRBJ2-1; the D is unclear. The CDR3 nucleotides are TGTGCCAGCAGCTTCTTGGTGGGGAATGAGCAGTTCTTC. Its protein is CASSFLVGNEQFF.